This T cell receptor beta chain was sequenced for a study of blood T cell repertoires in COVID-19. About the research overall: The cDNA or gDNA used as material had been derived from T cells, B-cell-depleted T cells, or PBMCs.

Profiling relied on immunoSEQ multiplex PCR, and the TCRdb table lists in-frame clones only, not all of them. The sample carries around 450,000 clones, about 90% recorded once. Across about two dozen US areas, participants ranged in age from 18 to 89 years. Cohort 3 donors counted as recovered after two negative PCRs, clearance, or resolved symptoms. CDR1 is GTSNPN, CDR2 SVGIG, per germline (reference sequence). There are 13 residues in the CDR3. V was pared by 2 bases and J by 6 bases, with 11 bases between. The chain uses TRBV30 and TRBJ2-1; TRBD1 is a possible D gene (6 bases). Sequenced: PBMCs or T cells enriched from blood (not recorded which). The receptor was isolated from a man younger than 30 who had recovered from COVID-19. The CDR3 DNA reads TGTGCCTGGAGTTGGGGCAGGGGCAATGAGCAGTTCTTC. It translates to CAWSWGRGNEQFF.